This TCR beta chain came from a study of shared clonotypes between healthy human individuals. The CDR3 has 15 amino acids. V trimming: 5 bases; J trimming: 1 base; junction bases outside the gene matches: 5. Looked up from germline, CDR1 is MGHDK and CDR2 is SYGVNS. Findings of the study overall: Memory subsets generally showed lower estimated richness than naive subsets.

Using immunoSEQ multiplex PCR, the repertoire was profiled, and TCRdb retains in-frame clones only, with some absent. The sample yields roughly 2,500,000 clones, approximately 94% seen once. Comment on this clone: What it recognizes is unknown.

This chain links TRBV25-1 with TRBJ1-3, with 7 bases aligning to TRBD1. The receptor was derived from a man younger than 35 in good health. Some clones in this sample may be carry-over from other donors' samples. Sample: naive CD4+ T cells from PBMCs. Subset denoted: CD45RA+ positively selected. CDR3 amino acids: CASSRRQGSGNTIYF. CDR3 sequence (DNA): TGTGCCAGCAGTAGACGACAGGGTTCTGGAAACACCATATATTTT. The full variable domain, its missing parts supplied by reference TRBV25-1 and TRBJ1-3, is EADIYQTPRYLVIGTGKKITLECSQTMGHDKMYWYQQDPGMELHLIHYSYGVNSTEKGDLSSESTVSRIRTEHFPLTLESARPSHTSQYLCASSRRQGSGNTIYFGEGSWLTVV.